This TCR beta chain was sequenced in a study of OX40 agonist ivuxolimab in advanced cancers. Looking at the study overall: Ivuxolimab was a fully human IgG2 agonistic monoclonal antibody targeting the costimulatory receptor OX40 (CD134). Intravenous ivuxolimab was administered to patients every 2 weeks at six dose levels: 0.01, 0.1, 0.3, 1.5, 3 and 10 mg/kg. In the dose-escalation cohort, 82.7% of patients were male, and the mean age was about 55 years, with a range of roughly 20 to 79. Partial responses were achieved by three dose-escalation patients, of whom one had hepatocellular carcinoma and two had cutaneous melanoma. Among the approximately 50 dose-escalation patients, 19 had hepatocellular carcinoma, around 15 melanoma, 9 renal cell carcinoma and 9 head and neck cancer. Peripheral TCRbeta sequencing aimed to test whether ivuxolimab altered TCR sequence diversity and caused clonal T-cell expansion. The paper covers the monotherapy dose-escalation part of the phase I ivuxolimab trial, which included N of about 56 patients. Patients were allowed to have had prior anti-PD-1, anti-PD-L1 or anti-CTLA-4 therapy, and roughly 40% of the dose-escalation patients had previously received checkpoint inhibitors. What the study reported, not specific to this receptor: In the 0.1-3.0 mg/kg groups, partial responders had among the lowest normalized peripheral clonal expansion, particularly in CD8+ T cells. Low levels of normalized T-cell clonal expansion were also seen in some nonresponding patients. After ivuxolimab, more expanded clones were found on average in CD8+ T cells than in CD4+ T cells. The antigen specificity of the clonally expanded peripheral T cells was not determined. At doses from 0.1 to 3.0 mg/kg, clonal expansion was seen in both CD4+ and CD8+ blood T cells between baseline and week 6.

In the case of this clone: Its antigen is unknown. No qualities accompany the bases; no much larger clone lies one base away.

The trial excluded patients who had a history of autoimmune disease or were on systemic immunosuppression. Peripheral blood for TCR sequencing was collected from all dose cohorts at baseline, on cycle 4 day 1, and on cycle 7 day 1. The samples were taken from a phase I, first-in-human, multicenter, open-label dose-escalation trial of ivuxolimab. Adults with locally advanced or metastatic melanoma, renal cell, hepatocellular, or head and neck squamous cell carcinoma were enrolled in the trial. Before TCR sequencing, CD4+ T cells and CD8+ T cells were sorted from peripheral blood as separate populations. Genomic DNA was isolated from the sorted cells so that the TCRbeta CDR3 region could be sequenced. The immunoSEQ Assay was used for sequencing of TCRbeta CDR3 regions. Here the immuneACCESS table is served through TCRdb, limited to in-frame sequences with V and J called. Missing clones are a known gap in these copies; in checked studies unresolved V genes cover under half, and the rest lacks a known reason. The sample table records tens of thousands of clones; roughly 90% of these occur just once. The top ten hold 6.5% to 9% of the sample.

From the germline V gene, CDR1 is SGHRS and CDR2 is YFSETQ. The CDR3 covers 15 residues, taking in both the cysteine and the phenylalanine. Only the CDR3 part of the read is kept: 45 bases, read in frame from the first base. Germline trimming: 3 bases from V, 2 bases from J; junction bases outside gene matches: 5. This specimen consisted of CD4+ or CD8+ T cells sorted from blood, obtained in a trial of the OX40 agonist ivuxolimab. This sequence uses TRBV5-1 and TRBJ2-7; 10 middle bases align to TRBD2. The origin of this receptor is an adult with an advanced solid tumor such as melanoma, head and neck, liver or kidney cancer. The nucleotide sequence is TGCGCCAGCAGCTCGAGGACTAGCGGAACCTACGAGCAGTACTTC. Translated, it gives CASSSRTSGTYEQYF.